These T cell receptor beta chains were read from a single sample in a study of response to subunit inactivated influenza vaccine. TCRdb ran MiXCR on the RT-PCR reads and lists one entry per CDR3 protein. The repertoire holds over 450,000 distinct CDR3 sequences, 10% to 15% seen once, with around 13% in the top ten. Sequenced material: PBMCs from blood, taken about 6 weeks after vaccination. Receptor source: a man aged 50-59 years who received an inactivated influenza vaccine. The CDR3 runs from the conserved cysteine through the conserved F or W. Each record gives: V gene, J gene, D gene, clone size, CDR3 protein, CDR3 DNA. A D gene is named only where the DNA matches it firmly. Size is omitted from some rows. Given values are once, few, many or a class for expanded clones.

V: TRBV12-3/TRBV12-4; J: TRBJ2-5; D: TRBD2; size: .; CDR3: CASSYPDSGEETQYF; DNA: TGTGCCAGCAGTTACCCGGATAGCGGGGAAGAGACCCAGTACTTC
V: TRBV6-2/TRBV6-3; J: TRBJ2-7; D: .; size: many; CDR3: CASSYVGSAYEQYF; DNA: TGTGCCAGCAGTTATGTGGGCAGCGCCTACGAGCAGTACTTC
V: TRBV4-2; J: TRBJ2-6; D: TRBD1; size: .; CDR3: CASSDRDRGGFGANVLTF; DNA: TGTGCCAGCAGCGACCGGGACAGGGGAGGATTTGGGGCCAACGTCCTGACTTTC
V: TRBV10-3; J: TRBJ1-1; D: TRBD1; size: .; CDR3: CAINRQGSGTEAFF; DNA: TGTGCCATCAATAGACAGGGCTCCGGCACTGAAGCTTTCTTT
V: TRBV7-3; J: TRBJ2-2; D: TRBD2; size: .; CDR3: CASSYLSGSGYTGELFF; DNA: TGTGCCAGCAGCTACCTTAGCGGGAGTGGTTACACCGGGGAGCTGTTTTTT
V: TRBV19; J: TRBJ2-1; D: .; size: few; CDR3: CASQSVGGLNLEQFF; DNA: TGTGCCAGTCAGTCAGTGGGAGGACTTAATCTTGAGCAGTTCTTC
V: TRBV12-3/TRBV12-4; J: TRBJ2-3; D: TRBD2; size: many; CDR3: CASSFTGTSGTDTQYF; DNA: TGTGCCAGCAGCTTTACCGGGACTAGCGGCACAGATACGCAGTATTTT
V: TRBV7-2; J: TRBJ2-2; D: TRBD2; size: few; CDR3: CASSAGLQLGELFF; DNA: TGTGCCAGCAGCGCGGGACTACAACTCGGGGAGCTGTTTTTT
V: TRBV4-2; J: TRBJ2-7; D: TRBD2; size: .; CDR3: CASSDPGLAGSSSYEQYF; DNA: TGTGCCAGCAGCGACCCGGGACTAGCGGGATCGAGCTCCTACGAGCAGTACTTC
V: TRBV11-2; J: TRBJ2-7; D: TRBD1; size: .; CDR3: CASSLGDRGLAYEQYF; DNA: TGTGCCAGCAGCTTAGGGGACAGGGGGCTTGCCTACGAGCAGTACTTC
V: TRBV20-1; J: TRBJ2-4; D: .; size: .; CDR3: CSARDLAKNIQYF; DNA: TGCAGTGCTAGGGACCTAGCCAAAAACATTCAGTACTTC
V: TRBV29-1; J: TRBJ2-4; D: TRBD2; size: .; CDR3: CSVEEPSGGGSKNIQYF; DNA: TGCAGCGTTGAAGAGCCCAGCGGGGGGGGTTCCAAAAACATTCAGTACTTC
V: TRBV12-3/TRBV12-4; J: TRBJ2-7; D: TRBD1; size: .; CDR3: CASSLASDRFYEQYF; DNA: TGTGCCAGCAGTTTAGCGTCGGACAGGTTCTACGAGCAGTACTTC
V: TRBV13; J: TRBJ2-7; D: .; size: .; CDR3: CASSSRRGGEQYF; DNA: TGTGCCAGCAGCTCTCGACGGGGCGGCGAGCAGTACTTC
V: TRBV6-1; J: TRBJ2-7; D: TRBD2; size: .; CDR3: CASRETGLATYGQYF; DNA: TGTGCCAGCAGGGAGACGGGACTAGCAACTTACGGGCAGTACTTC
V: TRBV9; J: TRBJ1-2; D: .; size: .; CDR3: CASSEGPNYGYTF; DNA: TGTGCCAGCAGCGAAGGACCTAACTATGGCTACACCTTC
V: TRBV29-1; J: TRBJ2-1; D: .; size: .; CDR3: CTSQRGLLNEQFF; DNA: TGCACCTCCCAGCGAGGACTCCTAAATGAGCAGTTCTTC